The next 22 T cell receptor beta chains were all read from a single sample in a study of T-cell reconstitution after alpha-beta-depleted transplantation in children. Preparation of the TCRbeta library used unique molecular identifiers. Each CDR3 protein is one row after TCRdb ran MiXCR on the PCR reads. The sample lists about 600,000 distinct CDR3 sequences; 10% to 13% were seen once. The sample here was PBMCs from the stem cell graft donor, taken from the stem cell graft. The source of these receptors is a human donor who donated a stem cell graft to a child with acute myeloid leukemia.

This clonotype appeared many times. The CDR3 coding sequence is TGTGCCACCAGCACGGCAGGGAGGCAATTGGACTATGGCTACACCTTC. Protein sequence: CATSTAGRQLDYGYTF. The chain couples TRBV15 to TRBJ1-2, with D possibly matching TRBD1 (5 bases). CDR3 length equals 16 residues. From germline, CDR1 is LNHNV and CDR2 YYDKDF (reference sequence). Trimming cost V 4 bases and J 3 bases, with 18 bases left between them.

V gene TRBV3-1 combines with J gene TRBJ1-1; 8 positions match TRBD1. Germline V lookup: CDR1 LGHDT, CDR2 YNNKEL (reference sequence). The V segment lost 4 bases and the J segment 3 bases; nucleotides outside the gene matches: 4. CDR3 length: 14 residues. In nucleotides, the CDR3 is TGTGCCAGCAGCCTTTCGGACAGGGACACTGAAGCTTTCTTT. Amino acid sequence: CASSLSDRDTEAFF.

CDR3 nucleotides: TGCGCCAGCAGCCAAGATGGAGAGGGAGCGGGCTACACCTTC. Its translation: CASSQDGEGAGYTF. The chain couples TRBV4-1 to TRBJ1-2; D is unclear. The CDR3 is 14 amino acids. Germline values: CDR1 MGHRA, CDR2 YSYEKL. Trimming cost V 0 bases and J 8 bases, with 13 bases left between them.

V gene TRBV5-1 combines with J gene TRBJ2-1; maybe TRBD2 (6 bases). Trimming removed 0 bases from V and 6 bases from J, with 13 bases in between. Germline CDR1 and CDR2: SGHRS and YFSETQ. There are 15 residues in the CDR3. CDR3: CASSLAGQGGNEQFF. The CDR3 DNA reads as TGCGCCAGCAGCTTGGCCGGGCAGGGAGGCAATGAGCAGTTCTTC.

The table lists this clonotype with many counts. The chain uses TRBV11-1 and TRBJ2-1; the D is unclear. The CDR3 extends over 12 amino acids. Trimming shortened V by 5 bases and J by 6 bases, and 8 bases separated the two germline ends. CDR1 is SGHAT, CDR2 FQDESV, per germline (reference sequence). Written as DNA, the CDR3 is TGTGCCAGCAGCCGTTTTGGCAATGAGCAGTTCTTC. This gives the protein CASSRFGNEQFF.

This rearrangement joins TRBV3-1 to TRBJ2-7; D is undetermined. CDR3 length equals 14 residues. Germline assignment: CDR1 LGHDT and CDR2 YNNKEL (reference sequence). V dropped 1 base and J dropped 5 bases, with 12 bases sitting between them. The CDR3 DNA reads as TGTGCCAGCAGCCAAGCTATCGCATCCCACGAGCAGTACTTC. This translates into CASSQAIASHEQYF.

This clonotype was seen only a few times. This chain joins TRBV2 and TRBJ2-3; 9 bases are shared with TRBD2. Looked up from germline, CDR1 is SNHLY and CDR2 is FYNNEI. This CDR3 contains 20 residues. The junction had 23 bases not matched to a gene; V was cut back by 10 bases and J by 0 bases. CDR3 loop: CATDPKPASGKNPSTDTQYF. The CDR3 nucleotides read TGTGCCACCGACCCCAAACCGGCTAGCGGGAAGAACCCTAGCACAGATACGCAGTATTTT.

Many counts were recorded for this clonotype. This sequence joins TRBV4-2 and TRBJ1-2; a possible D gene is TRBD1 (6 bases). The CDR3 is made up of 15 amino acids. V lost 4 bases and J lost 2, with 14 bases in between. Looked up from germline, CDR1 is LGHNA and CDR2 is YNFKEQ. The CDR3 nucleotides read TGTGCCAGCAGCCTTGGTGGAGGACAGAACTATGGCTACACCTTC. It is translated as CASSLGGGQNYGYTF.

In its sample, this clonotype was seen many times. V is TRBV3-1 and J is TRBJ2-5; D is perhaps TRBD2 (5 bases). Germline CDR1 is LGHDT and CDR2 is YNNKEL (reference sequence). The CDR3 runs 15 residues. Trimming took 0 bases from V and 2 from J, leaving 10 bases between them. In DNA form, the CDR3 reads TGTGCCAGCAGCCAAGATGGACTTCCTCAAGAGACCCAGTACTTC. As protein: CASSQDGLPQETQYF.

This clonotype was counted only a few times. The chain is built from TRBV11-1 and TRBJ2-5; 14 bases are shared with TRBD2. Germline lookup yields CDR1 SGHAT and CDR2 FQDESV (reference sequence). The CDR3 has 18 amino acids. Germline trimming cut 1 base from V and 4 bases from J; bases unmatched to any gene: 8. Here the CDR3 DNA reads TGTGCCAGCAGCTTAGACCCGACTAGCGGGAGGGCCGGAGAGACCCAGTACTTC. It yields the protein CASSLDPTSGRAGETQYF.

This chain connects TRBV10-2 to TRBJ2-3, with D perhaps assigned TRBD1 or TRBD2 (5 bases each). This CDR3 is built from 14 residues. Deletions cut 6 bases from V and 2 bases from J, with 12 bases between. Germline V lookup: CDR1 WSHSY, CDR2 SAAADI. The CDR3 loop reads CASRPGPNTDTQYF. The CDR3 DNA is TGCGCCAGCAGACCGGGACCGAACACAGATACGCAGTATTTT.

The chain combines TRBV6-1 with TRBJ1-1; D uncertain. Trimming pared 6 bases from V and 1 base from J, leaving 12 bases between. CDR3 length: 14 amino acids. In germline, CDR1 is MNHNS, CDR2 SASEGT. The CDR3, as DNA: TGTGCCAGCAGCATACAAGAGGGGAACACTGAAGCTTTCTTT. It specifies CASSIQEGNTEAFF.

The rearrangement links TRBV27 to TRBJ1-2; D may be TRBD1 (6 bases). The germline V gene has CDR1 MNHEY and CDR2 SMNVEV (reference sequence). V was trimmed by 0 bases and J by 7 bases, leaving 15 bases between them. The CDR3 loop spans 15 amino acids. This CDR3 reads CASSLSPQGAGGYTF. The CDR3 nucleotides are TGTGCCAGCAGTTTATCGCCACAGGGTGCCGGTGGCTACACCTTC.

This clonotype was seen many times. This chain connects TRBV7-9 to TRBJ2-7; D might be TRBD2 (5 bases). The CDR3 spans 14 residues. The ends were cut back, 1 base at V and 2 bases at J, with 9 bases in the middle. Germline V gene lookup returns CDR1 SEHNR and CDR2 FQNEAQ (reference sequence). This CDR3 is CASSLVGRAYEQYF. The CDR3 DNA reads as TGTGCCAGCAGCTTAGTGGGGAGAGCCTACGAGCAGTACTTC.

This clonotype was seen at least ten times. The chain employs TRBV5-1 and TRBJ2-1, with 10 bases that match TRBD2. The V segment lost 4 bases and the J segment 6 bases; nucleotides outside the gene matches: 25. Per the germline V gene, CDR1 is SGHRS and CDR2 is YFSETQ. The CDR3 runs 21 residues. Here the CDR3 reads CASSQPEEVASGRSLSNEQFF. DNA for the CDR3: TGCGCCAGCAGCCAACCCGAGGAGGTGGCTAGCGGGAGAAGTCTCTCCAATGAGCAGTTCTTC. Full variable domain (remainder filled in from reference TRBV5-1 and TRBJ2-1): KAGVTQTPRYLIKTRGQQVTLSCSPISGHRSVSWYQQTPGQGLQFLFEYFSETQRNKGNFPGRFSGRQFSNSRSEMNVSTLELGDSALYLCASSQPEEVASGRSLSNEQFFGPGTRLTVL.

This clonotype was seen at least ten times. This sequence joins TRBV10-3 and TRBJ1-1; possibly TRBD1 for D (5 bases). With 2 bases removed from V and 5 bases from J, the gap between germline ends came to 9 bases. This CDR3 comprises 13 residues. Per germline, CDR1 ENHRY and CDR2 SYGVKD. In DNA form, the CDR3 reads TGTGCCATCAGTGAGCAGGGAAATACTGAAGCTTTCTTT. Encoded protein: CAISEQGNTEAFF.

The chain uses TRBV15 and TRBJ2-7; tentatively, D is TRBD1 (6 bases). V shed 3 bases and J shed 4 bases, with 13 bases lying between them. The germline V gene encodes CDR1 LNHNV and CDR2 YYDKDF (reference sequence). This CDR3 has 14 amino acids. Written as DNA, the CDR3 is TGTGCCACCAGCAGGGGCACAGGGCCGTACGAGCAGTACTTC. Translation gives CATSRGTGPYEQYF.

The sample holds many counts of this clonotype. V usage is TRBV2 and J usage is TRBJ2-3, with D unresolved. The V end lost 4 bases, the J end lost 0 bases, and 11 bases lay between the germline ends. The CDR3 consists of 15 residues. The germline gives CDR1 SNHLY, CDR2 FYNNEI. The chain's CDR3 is CASSVRLTSTDTQYF. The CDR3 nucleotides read TGTGCCAGCAGTGTCAGACTGACTAGCACAGATACGCAGTATTTT.

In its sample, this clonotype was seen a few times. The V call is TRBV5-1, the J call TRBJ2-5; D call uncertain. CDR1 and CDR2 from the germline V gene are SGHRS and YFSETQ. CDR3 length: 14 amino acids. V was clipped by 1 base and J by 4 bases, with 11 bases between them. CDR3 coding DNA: TGCGCCAGCAGCTTGCCGGACGTTCGAGAGACCCAGTACTTC. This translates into CASSLPDVRETQYF.

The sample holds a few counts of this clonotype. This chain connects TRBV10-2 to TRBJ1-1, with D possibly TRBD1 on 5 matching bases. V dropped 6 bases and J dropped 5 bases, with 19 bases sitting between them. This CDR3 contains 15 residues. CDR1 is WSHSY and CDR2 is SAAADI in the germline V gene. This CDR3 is CASSRGTPEWTEAFF. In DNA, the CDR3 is TGCGCCAGCAGCCGGGGGACCCCTGAATGGACTGAAGCTTTCTTT.

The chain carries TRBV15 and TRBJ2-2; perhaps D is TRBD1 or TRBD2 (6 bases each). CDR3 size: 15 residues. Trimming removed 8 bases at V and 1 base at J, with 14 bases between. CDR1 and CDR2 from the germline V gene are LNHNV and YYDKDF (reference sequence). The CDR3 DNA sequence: TGTGCCACCGGAGGGGGGCAGGGGAACACCGGGGAGCTGTTTTTT. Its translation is CATGGGQGNTGELFF.

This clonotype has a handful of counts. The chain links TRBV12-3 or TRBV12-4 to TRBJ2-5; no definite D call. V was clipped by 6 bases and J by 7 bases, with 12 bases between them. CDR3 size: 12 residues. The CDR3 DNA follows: TGTGCCAGCAGCGGGTACCTGGGGACCCAGTACTTC. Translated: CASSGYLGTQYF.